These T cell receptor beta chains were read from a single sample in a study of T-cell reconstitution after alpha-beta-depleted transplantation in children. MiXCR, applied by TCRdb to the PCR reads, yields one record per CDR3 protein. The profile shows roughly 610,000 distinct CDR3 sequences, roughly a tenth of them singletons. The sample consisted of PBMCs from the stem cell graft donor, taken from the stem cell graft. Receptors originate from a human donor who donated a stem cell graft to a child with acute myeloid leukemia. CDR3s include the opening cysteine and the closing phenylalanine or tryptophan. A D gene is named only where the DNA matches it firmly. Clone size is given for some rows only: seen once, a few or many times, or a class if the clone is expanded.

>few|12|TRBV29-1|.|TRBJ1-1
TGCAGCGTTGTGTTCGCGGGAACTGAAGCTTTCTTT
CSVVFAGTEAFF
>.|14|TRBV29-1|.|TRBJ1-2
TGCAGCGTGTGGGACGGCGCTACCAACTATGGCTACACCTTC
CSVWDGATNYGYTF
>.|15|TRBV7-2|.|TRBJ1-4
TGTGCCAGCAGCTCCGCTGGGGTTGGGAATGAAAAACTGTTTTTT
CASSSAGVGNEKLFF
>.|14|TRBV7-7|.|TRBJ2-1
TGTGCTAGCAGCGCCGGTAATGGGTATGATGAGCAGTTCTTC
CASSAGNGYDEQFF
>few|14|TRBV5-1|.|TRBJ2-2
TGCGCCAGCAAGGAGTACACGAACACCGGGGAGCTGTTTTTT
CASKEYTNTGELFF
>few|13|TRBV12-3/TRBV12-4|.|TRBJ2-1
TGTGCCAGCAGTCCCCCGTTATCCAATGAGCAGTTCTTC
CASSPPLSNEQFF
>.|15|TRBV21-1|.|TRBJ2-2
TGTGCCAGCAGCATTCCGACCCGGGACACCGGGGAGCTGTTTTTT
CASSIPTRDTGELFF
>.|12|TRBV5-5|.|TRBJ1-2
TGTGCCAGCAGCTCCCCGAATGGTGGCTACACCTTC
CASSSPNGGYTF
>.|14|TRBV12-3/TRBV12-4|.|TRBJ1-4
TGTGCCAGCAGGCCCACAACAACTAATGAAAAACTGTTTTTT
CASRPTTTNEKLFF
>many|15|TRBV10-3|.|TRBJ2-1
TGTGCCATCAGTGACCGGGACTCACCCTACAATGAGCAGTTCTTC
CAISDRDSPYNEQFF
>many|12|TRBV29-1|.|TRBJ1-5
TGCAGCGTTGGTTCGTGGGGCGGGGCCCAGCATTTT
CSVGSWGGAQHF
>.|18|TRBV4-3|TRBD2|TRBJ2-3
TGCGCCAGCAGCCAAGGGGGGACTAGCGGGCCTAGCACAGATACGCAGTATTTT
CASSQGGTSGPSTDTQYF
>.|13|TRBV5-1|.|TRBJ2-5
TGCGCCAGCAGCGTTTCCGACGGTTTGACCCAGTACTTC
CASSVSDGLTQYF
>many|14|TRBV3-1|.|TRBJ2-3
TGTGCCAGCAGCCGCCAAACTTCCACAGATACGCAGTATTTT
CASSRQTSTDTQYF
>.|15|TRBV19|.|TRBJ2-1
TGTGCCAGTAGTATCCCCGGGACACCATTTAATGAGCAGTTCTTC
CASSIPGTPFNEQFF
>few|13|TRBV11-1|.|TRBJ2-1
TGTGCCAGCAGCTTAAGAGAAGGTCAAGAGCAGTTCTTC
CASSLREGQEQFF
>few|14|TRBV19|.|TRBJ1-1
TGTGCCAGTAGTATACGGGGGGGGAGGACTGAAGCTTTCTTT
CASSIRGGRTEAFF
>many|11|TRBV5-1|.|TRBJ1-2
TGCGCCAGCGCCAACTCCGGAGGCTACACCTTC
CASANSGGYTF
>many|14|TRBV7-3|.|TRBJ2-3
TGTGCCAGCAGCTTAAAAGGCGGCACAGATACGCAGTATTTT
CASSLKGGTDTQYF
>.|18|TRBV5-1|TRBD2|TRBJ2-3
TGCGCCAGCAGCTCCGGACTAGCGGGAGGGATCAGCACAGATACGCAGTATTTT
CASSSGLAGGISTDTQYF
>many|14|TRBV4-3|.|TRBJ2-7
TGCGCCAGCAGCCAAGGACGGGTTGACTACGAGCAGTACTTC
CASSQGRVDYEQYF
>.|13|TRBV7-2|.|TRBJ2-3
TGTGCCAGCAGCTCACTTAATGCAGATACGCAGTATTTT
CASSSLNADTQYF
>.|15|TRBV7-3|TRBD2|TRBJ2-1
TGTGCCAGCAGCGCCCCTAGCGGGAGGGCTAATGAGCAGTTCTTC
CASSAPSGRANEQFF
>.|14|TRBV29-1|.|TRBJ2-2
TGCAGCGTTGATCGTCCGGGTCGCACCGGGGAGCTGTTTTTT
CSVDRPGRTGELFF
>.|15|TRBV6-2/TRBV6-3|.|TRBJ1-5
TGTGCCAGCAAAGCATCAGGGGATGTGAGTCAGCCCCAGCATTTT
CASKASGDVSQPQHF
>many|15|TRBV12-3/TRBV12-4|.|TRBJ2-2
TGTGCCAGCACCATTGGAGGGCAGAACACCGGGGAGCTGTTTTTT
CASTIGGQNTGELFF
>few|13|TRBV20-1|TRBD2|TRBJ2-1
TGCAGTGCTCATAAGCGGGAGAGAGGGGAGCAGTTCTTC
CSAHKRERGEQFF
>few|16|TRBV27|.|TRBJ2-2
TGTGCCAGCAGTTTAGGGGCCTCGTGGGGGACCGGGGAGCTGTTTTTT
CASSLGASWGTGELFF
>many|14|TRBV7-2|.|TRBJ1-2
TGTGCCAGCAGCGTTACGGCAGGGGAGTATGGCTACACCTTC
CASSVTAGEYGYTF
>.|16|TRBV20-1|TRBD2|TRBJ2-7
TGCAGTGCTAGTCCCCCGCGGCGGCTAGCGGGTTATGAGCAGTACTTC
CSASPPRRLAGYEQYF
>few|14|TRBV20-1|TRBD2|TRBJ2-5
TGCAGTGCTAGAGACACTAGCGTTACGGGGCCCCAGTACTTC
CSARDTSVTGPQYF
>few|13|TRBV29-1|.|TRBJ1-4
TGCAGCGTTGACGACAGTGACAATGAAAAACTGTTTTTT
CSVDDSDNEKLFF
>few|14|TRBV3-1|.|TRBJ2-3
TGTGCCAGCAGCCAAGCTGTGCCCGGAGATACGCAGTATTTT
CASSQAVPGDTQYF
>.|16|TRBV7-2|TRBD2|TRBJ2-3
TGTGCCAGCAGCCCGCCCGGGACTAGCGGGAGTAAGACGCAGTATTTT
CASSPPGTSGSKTQYF
>.|15|TRBV19|TRBD1|TRBJ2-1
TGTGCCAGTAGTATTAACAGGGGGTATAGCAATGAGCAGTTCTTC
CASSINRGYSNEQFF
>few|16|TRBV27|.|TRBJ2-7
TGTGCCAGCAGTTTACGCACAGAGGGTCTATCTTACGAGCAGTACTTC
CASSLRTEGLSYEQYF
>few|15|TRBV10-3|TRBD2|TRBJ2-1
TGTGCCATCAGCCCGGGACTAGCGAGCGGCGGTGAGCAGTTCTTC
CAISPGLASGGEQFF
>.|12|TRBV18|.|TRBJ2-5
TGTGCCAGCGCCCCGCAGGTGGAGACCCAGTACTTC
CASAPQVETQYF
>.|17|TRBV4-3|TRBD2|TRBJ2-7
TGCGCCAGCAGCCAAGATAGGACTAGCGGGACTAAGGGCGAGCAGTACTTC
CASSQDRTSGTKGEQYF
>few|13|TRBV24-1|TRBD2|TRBJ2-1
TGTGCCACCGAAAGGACTAGCGGGGAAGGGCAGTTCTTC
CATERTSGEGQFF
>few|13|TRBV28|.|TRBJ1-2
TGTGCCAGCAGTGGTGGATGGGACTATGGCTACACCTTC
CASSGGWDYGYTF
>.|15|TRBV28|.|TRBJ1-1
TGTGCCAGTAGATTTCTGACGCCTGAGAACACTGAAGCTTTCTTT
CASRFLTPENTEAFF
>few|16|TRBV7-2|.|TRBJ2-2
TGTGCCAGCAGCCCTTTCTCCGGGACTTCTACCGGGGAGCTGTTTTTT
CASSPFSGTSTGELFF
>many|12|TRBV12-3/TRBV12-4|.|TRBJ1-1
TGTGCCAGCAGTTTTCAGGGCACTGAAGCTTTCTTT
CASSFQGTEAFF
>few|14|TRBV29-1|TRBD2|TRBJ2-7
TGCAGCGTTGGCCCGGGGGGACCGGCCGGCGAGCAGTACTTC
CSVGPGGPAGEQYF
>.|13|TRBV29-1|TRBD1|TRBJ2-5
TGCAGCGTCGCTAAACAGGGGGCTGAGACCCAGTACTTC
CSVAKQGAETQYF